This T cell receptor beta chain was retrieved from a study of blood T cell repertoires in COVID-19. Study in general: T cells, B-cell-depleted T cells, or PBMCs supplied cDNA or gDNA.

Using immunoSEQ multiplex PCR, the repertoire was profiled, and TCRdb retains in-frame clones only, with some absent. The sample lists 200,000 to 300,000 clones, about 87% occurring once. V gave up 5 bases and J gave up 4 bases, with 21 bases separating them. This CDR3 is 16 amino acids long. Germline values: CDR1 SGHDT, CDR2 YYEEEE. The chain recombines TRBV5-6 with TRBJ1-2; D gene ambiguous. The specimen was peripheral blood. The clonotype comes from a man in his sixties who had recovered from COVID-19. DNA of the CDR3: TGTGCCAGCAGGTCTACCTACAGCGGGAAAACCTATGGCTACACCTTC. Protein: CASRSTYSGKTYGYTF.